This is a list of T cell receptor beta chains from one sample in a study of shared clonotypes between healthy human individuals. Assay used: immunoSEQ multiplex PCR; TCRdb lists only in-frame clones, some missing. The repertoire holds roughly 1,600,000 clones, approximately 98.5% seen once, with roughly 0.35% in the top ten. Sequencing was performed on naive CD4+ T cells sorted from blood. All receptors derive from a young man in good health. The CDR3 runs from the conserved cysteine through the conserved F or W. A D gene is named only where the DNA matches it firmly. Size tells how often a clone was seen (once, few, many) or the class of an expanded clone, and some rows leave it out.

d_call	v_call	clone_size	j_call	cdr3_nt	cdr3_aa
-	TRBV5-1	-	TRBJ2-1	TGCGCCAGCAGCTGGGGGGACGGAGGGACACATTACAATGAGCAGTTCTTC	CASSWGDGGTHYNEQFF
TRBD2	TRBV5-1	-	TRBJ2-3	TGCGCCAGCAGCAACCTCTGGACTAGCGGCACAGATACGCAGTATTTT	CASSNLWTSGTDTQYF
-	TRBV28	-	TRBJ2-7	TGTGCCAGCAGTTTCGACCTTATCTACGAGCAGTACTTC	CASSFDLIYEQYF
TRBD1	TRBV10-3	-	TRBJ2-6	TGTGCCACCCAAGACAGGGGCGATACCTACGCAGGGGCCAACGTCCTGACTTTC	CATQDRGDTYAGANVLTF
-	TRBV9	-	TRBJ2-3	TGTGCCAGCAGCGTAGGGCCTGCCCCCAGCACAGATACGCAGTATTTT	CASSVGPAPSTDTQYF
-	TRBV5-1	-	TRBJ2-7	TGCGCCAGCAGCTTGTCAAGTCCCTACGAGCAGTACTTC	CASSLSSPYEQYF
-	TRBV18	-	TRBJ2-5	TGTGCCAGCTCCCCCGGACAGAGACAAGAGACCCAGTACTTC	CASSPGQRQETQYF
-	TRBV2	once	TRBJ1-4	TGTGCCAGCAGTCCAATGAAGGGTGAAAAACTGTTTTTT	CASSPMKGEKLFF
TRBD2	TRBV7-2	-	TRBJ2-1	TGTGCCAGCAGTCCCGGGACTAGCGGGAGTCCCCTGAATGAGCAGTTCTTC	CASSPGTSGSPLNEQFF
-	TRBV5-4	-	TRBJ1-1	TGTGCCAGCAGCTTGGCCCTACAAATGAACACTGAAGCTTTCTTT	CASSLALQMNTEAFF
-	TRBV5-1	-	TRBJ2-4	TGCGCCAGCAGCTTGGAATCTAGGGCTGCCAAAAACATTCAGTACTTC	CASSLESRAAKNIQYF
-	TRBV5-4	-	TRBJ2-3	TGTGCCAGCAGCTTGCAGTCCCAGGTCACAGATACGCAGTATTTT	CASSLQSQVTDTQYF
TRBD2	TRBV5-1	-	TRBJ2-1	TGCGCCAGCAGCCTCGGGCTAGCGGGATACAATGAGCAGTTCTTC	CASSLGLAGYNEQFF
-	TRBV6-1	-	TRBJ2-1	TGTGCCAGCAGTGAAGCGCTAAGGACAGTTTTGTTCTTC	CASSEALRTVLFF
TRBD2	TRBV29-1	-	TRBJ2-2	TGCAGCGTTGAACCGAGACTAGCGGGCACCGGGGAGCTGTTTTTT	CSVEPRLAGTGELFF
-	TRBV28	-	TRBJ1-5	TGTGCCAGCAGTCTAAAGTTGAATCAGCCCCAGCATTTT	CASSLKLNQPQHF
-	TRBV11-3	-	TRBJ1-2	TGTGCCAGCAGCCACGGGCCCGGTTATGGCTACACCTTC	CASSHGPGYGYTF
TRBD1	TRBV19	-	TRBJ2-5	TGTGCCAGTAGCAGGACAGGGTTCCAAGAGACCCAGTACTTC	CASSRTGFQETQYF
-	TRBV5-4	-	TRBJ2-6	TGTGCCAGCAGCTTGGTTGGGGGGCTCTCTGGGGCCAACGTCCTGACTTTC	CASSLVGGLSGANVLTF
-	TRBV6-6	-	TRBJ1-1	TGTGCCGGATACCGAGGGGCTGAAGCTTTCTTT	CAGYRGAEAFF
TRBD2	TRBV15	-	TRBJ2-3	TGTGCCACCAGCACCCTCGGCGGGAGCTCAGATACGCAGTATTTT	CATSTLGGSSDTQYF
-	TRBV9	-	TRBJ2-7	TGTGCCAGCAGCGTAGAGGGCGGGGCCTACGAGCAGTACTTC	CASSVEGGAYEQYF
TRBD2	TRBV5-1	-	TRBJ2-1	TGCGCCAGCAGCTTGGGCAGTAGCGGGGATTACAATGAGCAGTTCTTC	CASSLGSSGDYNEQFF
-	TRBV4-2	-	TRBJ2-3	TGTGCCAGCAGCCCTGGGGGAGTCATTTACGCAGATACGCAGTATTTT	CASSPGGVIYADTQYF
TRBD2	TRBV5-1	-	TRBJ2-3	TGCGCCAGCAGCTTGGGACTAGCGACCCCAGATACGCAGTATTTT	CASSLGLATPDTQYF
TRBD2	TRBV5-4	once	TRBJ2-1	TGTGCCAGCAGCGCTAGCGGCGGAGGGCGCGATGAGCAGTTCTTC	CASSASGGGRDEQFF
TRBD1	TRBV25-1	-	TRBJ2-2	TGTGCCAGCAGCCGGGACAGAACGACCGGGGAGCTGTTTTTT	CASSRDRTTGELFF
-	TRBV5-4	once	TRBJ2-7	TGTGCCAGCAGCTTGGCCGCTAGAGTCGGCGACGAGCAGTACTTC	CASSLAARVGDEQYF
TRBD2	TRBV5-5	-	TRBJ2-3	TGTGCCAGCAGCTCACTAGCGGGAGGAGATACGCAGTATTTT	CASSSLAGGDTQYF
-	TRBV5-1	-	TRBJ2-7	TGCGCCAGCAGCTTGGCGGCAGGGATGTCCTACGAGCAGTACTTC	CASSLAAGMSYEQYF
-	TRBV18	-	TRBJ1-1	TGTGCCAGCTCACCGAAGAACACTGAAGCTTTCTTT	CASSPKNTEAFF
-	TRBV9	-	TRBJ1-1	TGTGCCAGCAGCGTAGCGGTTCAGGGTCAGAGTCAAACTGAAGCTTTCTTT	CASSVAVQGQSQTEAFF
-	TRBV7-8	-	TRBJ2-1	TGTGCCAGCAGCACGCTGACAGGGAGGAATGAGCAGTTCTTC	CASSTLTGRNEQFF
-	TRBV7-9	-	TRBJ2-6	TGTGCCAGCAGCTTTTCCCGTCCTGGGGCCAACGTCCTGACTTTC	CASSFSRPGANVLTF
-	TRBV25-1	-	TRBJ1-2	TGTGCCAGCAGTGGAGAGGTCGGCTACACCTTC	CASSGEVGYTF
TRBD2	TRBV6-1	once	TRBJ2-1	TGTGCCTCCCAGGGGAGCGGGAGGGACCATGAGCAGTTCTTC	CASQGSGRDHEQFF
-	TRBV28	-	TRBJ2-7	TGTGCCAGCAGCCCCGGGCTCTACGAGCAGTACTTC	CASSPGLYEQYF
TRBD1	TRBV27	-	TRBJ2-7	TGTGCCAGCAGTCAAAGGACAGGGACATACGAGCAGTACTTC	CASSQRTGTYEQYF
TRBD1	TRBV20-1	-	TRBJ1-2	TGCAGTGCTAGGGACAGGGGAGGCTACACCTTC	CSARDRGGYTF
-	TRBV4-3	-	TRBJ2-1	TGCGCCAGCAGCCAATACGGAGGGGCGGGAAACTTCAATGAGCAGTTCTTC	CASSQYGGAGNFNEQFF
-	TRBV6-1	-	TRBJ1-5	TGTGCCAGCAGTGAACTGCACCTACCCTCAATATCGCCCCAGCATTTT	CASSELHLPSISPQHF
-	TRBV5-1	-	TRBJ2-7	TGCGCCAGCAGCTTGAGTGGCGGGGCGGCCTACGAGCAGTACTTC	CASSLSGGAAYEQYF
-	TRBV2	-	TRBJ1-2	TGTGCCAGCAGTGAAGTTAGGGACCGTGAAGAGGGCTACACCTTC	CASSEVRDREEGYTF
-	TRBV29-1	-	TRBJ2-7	TGCAGCGTTGGGGCGGGGCCCTACGAGCAGTACTTC	CSVGAGPYEQYF
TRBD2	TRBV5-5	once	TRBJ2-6	TGTGCCAGCGGGCCTGGGACTAGCGGGACTGGGGCCAACGTCCTGACTTTC	CASGPGTSGTGANVLTF
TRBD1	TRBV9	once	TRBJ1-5	TGTGCCAGCAGCGAGATACAGGGGGGCCAGGATAGCAATCAGCCCCAGCATTTT	CASSEIQGGQDSNQPQHF
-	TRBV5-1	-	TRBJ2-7	TGCGCCAGCAGCCCCAGCGGTATTACCTACGAGCAGTACTTC	CASSPSGITYEQYF
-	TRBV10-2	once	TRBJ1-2	TGCGCCAGCAGTGAGTTGCAGGGGACCTACACCTTC	CASSELQGTYTF
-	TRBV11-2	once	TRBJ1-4	TGTGCCAGCAGCTGGGACCCCAGGGATGAAAAACTGTTTTTT	CASSWDPRDEKLFF
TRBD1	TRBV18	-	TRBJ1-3	TGTGCCAGCTCCCGGACAGGGTTTGAAAACACCATATATTTT	CASSRTGFENTIYF
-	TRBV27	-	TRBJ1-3	TGTGCCAGCAGTTCCGTTCGACAGGAGATCTCTGGAAACACCATATATTTT	CASSSVRQEISGNTIYF
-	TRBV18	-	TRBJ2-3	TGTGCCAGCTCACCTCCAGGAGGCGTGGGGGGCACAGATACGCAGTATTTT	CASSPPGGVGGTDTQYF
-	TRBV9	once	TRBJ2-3	TGTGCCAGCAGCCCCCCGGGGCTAGCGTGGAATACGCAGTATTTT	CASSPPGLAWNTQYF
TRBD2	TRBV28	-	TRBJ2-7	TGTGCCAGCAGTCTGGGACTAGCGGATTACGAGCAGTACTTC	CASSLGLADYEQYF
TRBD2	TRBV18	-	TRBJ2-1	TGTGCCAGCTCACCAAAGGGACTAGCGGGCTACAATGAGCAGTTCTTC	CASSPKGLAGYNEQFF
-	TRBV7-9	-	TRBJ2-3	TGTGCCAGCAGCCCAAAAACCCTACTCAGTACAGATACGCAGTATTTT	CASSPKTLLSTDTQYF
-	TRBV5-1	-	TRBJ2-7	TGCGCCAGCAGCTTGGCTTCAAAGACGGCAGGTTCCTACGAGCAGTACTTC	CASSLASKTAGSYEQYF
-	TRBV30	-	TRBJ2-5	TGTGCCTGGAGTGATAATCTTTGGTCGGGAGAGACCCAGTACTTC	CAWSDNLWSGETQYF
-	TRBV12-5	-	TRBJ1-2	TGTGCTAGTGGTACACAAGCCCGCGGCTACACCTTC	CASGTQARGYTF
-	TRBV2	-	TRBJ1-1	TGTGCCAGCAGTGATTCGGCAGGGGAAAACACTGAAGCTTTCTTT	CASSDSAGENTEAFF